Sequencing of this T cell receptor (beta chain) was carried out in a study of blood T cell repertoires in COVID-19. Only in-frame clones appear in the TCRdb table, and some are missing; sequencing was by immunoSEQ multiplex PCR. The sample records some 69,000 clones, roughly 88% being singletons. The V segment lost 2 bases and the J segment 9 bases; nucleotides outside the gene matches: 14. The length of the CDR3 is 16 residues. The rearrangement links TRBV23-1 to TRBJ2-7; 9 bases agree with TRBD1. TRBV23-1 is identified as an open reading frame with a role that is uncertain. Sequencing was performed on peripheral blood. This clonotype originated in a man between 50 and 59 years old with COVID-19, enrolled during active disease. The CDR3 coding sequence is TGCGCCAGCAGTCAACCGGACAGGGGAAAGGTTATCGGGCAGTACTTC. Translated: CASSQPDRGKVIGQYF.